What follows are 6 T cell receptor beta chains derived from one specimen sequenced in a study of T cell repertoires in cytomegalovirus infection. TCRdb independently ran MiXCR on the reads; one entry per CDR3 protein. The data show roughly 250,000 distinct CDR3 sequences, approximately 13% seen once. The specimen sequenced was PBMCs. Every receptor here comes from a human donor in good health (CMV status not recorded). Some clones in this sample may be carry-over from other donors' samples.

This clonotype was seen at least ten times. The chain recombines TRBV7-8 with TRBJ2-3; the D is unclear. V lost 5 bases and J lost 0, with 12 bases in between. The CDR3 contains 15 residues. The germline V gene has CDR1 SGHVS and CDR2 FQNEAQ. The CDR3 sequence: CASSQARGSTDTQYF. The CDR3 nucleotides read TGTGCCAGCAGCCAGGCCCGTGGTAGCACAGATACGCAGTATTTT.

The chain links TRBV7-2 to TRBJ2-1, with D maybe TRBD2 (6 bases). The germline V gene has CDR1 SGHTA and CDR2 FQGNSA. Trimming stripped 5 bases from V and 5 bases from J, with 16 bases between. This CDR3 comprises 15 residues. The CDR3 sequence is CASSAQSGLNNEQFF. The CDR3 DNA follows: TGTGCCAGCAGCGCCCAATCGGGACTCAACAATGAGCAGTTCTTC.

This clonotype has more than one count but fewer than ten. The chain is built from TRBV29-1 and TRBJ2-7; 12 nucleotides agree with TRBD2. CDR1 is SQVTM and CDR2 is ANQGSEA in the germline V gene. After removal of 6 bases from V and 6 bases from J, the junction contained 9 bases not matched to a gene. The CDR3 spans 14 residues. Here the CDR3 DNA reads TGCAGCGTCGCCGGGACTAGCGGGTTTAGCGAGCAGTACTTC. This sequence encodes CSVAGTSGFSEQYF.

The table lists this clonotype with a few counts. J is TRBJ2-1 and V is TRBV29-1; a weak D match, TRBD2 (5 bases). Germline V CDR1 and CDR2: SQVTM, ANQGSEA. The CDR3 consists of 13 residues. Trimming removed 4 bases from V and 8 bases from J, with 15 bases in between. The CDR3 coding sequence is TGCAGCGTTGTATTGTCGGGAAAGGATGAGCAGTTCTTC. It codes for CSVVLSGKDEQFF.

This clonotype occurred a few times. This chain connects TRBV14 to TRBJ2-7; D could derive from TRBD1 or TRBD2 (5 bases each). The V and J ends lost 0 bases and 6 bases respectively, with 12 bases between them. The CDR3 is 14 amino acids. CDR1 and CDR2 (germline): SGHDN, FVKESK. CDR3 bases: TGTGCCAGCAGCCAAGAGGGGGTAGCCTCCGAGCAGTACTTC. Protein sequence: CASSQEGVASEQYF.

The chain recombines TRBV24-1 with TRBJ2-7; 8 bases map to TRBD1. The V gene's germline CDR1 is KGHDR and CDR2 SFDVKD. CDR3 length: 16 residues. The V and J ends lost 2 bases and 2 bases, in that order; junction bases with no gene match: 7. CDR3: CATSDSGGTGAYEQYF. The DNA for the CDR3 is TGTGCCACCAGTGATTCAGGGGGGACAGGAGCCTACGAGCAGTACTTC.